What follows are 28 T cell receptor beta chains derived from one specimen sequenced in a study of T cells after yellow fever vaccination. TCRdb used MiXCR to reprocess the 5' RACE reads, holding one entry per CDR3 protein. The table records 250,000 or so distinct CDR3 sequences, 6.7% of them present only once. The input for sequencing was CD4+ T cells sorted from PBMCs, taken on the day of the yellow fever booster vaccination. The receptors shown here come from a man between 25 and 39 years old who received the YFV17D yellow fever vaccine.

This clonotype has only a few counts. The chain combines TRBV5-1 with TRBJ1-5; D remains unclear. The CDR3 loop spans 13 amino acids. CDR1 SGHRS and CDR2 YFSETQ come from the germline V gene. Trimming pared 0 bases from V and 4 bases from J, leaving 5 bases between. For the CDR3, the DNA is TGCGCCAGCAGCTTGGGGACGAATCAGCCCCAGCATTTT. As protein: CASSLGTNQPQHF.

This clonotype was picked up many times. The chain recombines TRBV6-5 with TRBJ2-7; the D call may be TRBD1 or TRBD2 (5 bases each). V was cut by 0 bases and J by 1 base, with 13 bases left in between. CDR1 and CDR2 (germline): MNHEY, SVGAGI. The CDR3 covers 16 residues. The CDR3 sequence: CASSYSRGSWSYEQYF. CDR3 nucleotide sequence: TGTGCCAGCAGTTACTCGAGGGGATCTTGGTCCTACGAGCAGTACTTC.

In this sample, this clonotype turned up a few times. The CDR3 reads CASSLDAGPSYEQYF. CDR3 bases: TGTGCCAGCAGCTTAGATGCAGGGCCCTCCTACGAGCAGTACTTC. The genes are TRBV7-8 and TRBJ2-7, with D tentatively TRBD1 (5 bases). This CDR3 is 15 amino acids long. V was cut by 1 base and J by 0 bases, with 10 bases left in between. Germline V lookup: CDR1 SGHVS, CDR2 FQNEAQ.

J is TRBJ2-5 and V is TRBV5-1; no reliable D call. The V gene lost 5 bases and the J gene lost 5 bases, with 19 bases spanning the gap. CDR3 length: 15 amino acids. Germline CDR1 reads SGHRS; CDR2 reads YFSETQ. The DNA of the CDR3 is TGCGCCAGCAGTAAAGGTCCGGACGCCGGGGAGACCCAGTACTTC. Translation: CASSKGPDAGETQYF.

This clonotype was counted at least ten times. The DNA of the CDR3 is TGTGCCAGCAGCATGTACGGGACCCCGTACAATGAGCAGTTCTTC. Translated, it gives CASSMYGTPYNEQFF. The chain joins TRBV5-8 to TRBJ2-1, with D tentatively TRBD1 or TRBD2 (5 bases each). The CDR3 spans 15 residues. Trimming stripped 4 bases from V and 4 bases from J, with 15 bases between. CDR1 SGHTS and CDR2 YDEGEE come from the germline V gene.

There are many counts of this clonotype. The CDR3 region is CAWSVGGKEDTQYF. The CDR3 nucleotides read TGTGCCTGGAGTGTAGGCGGGAAGGAGGATACGCAGTATTTT. The chain couples TRBV30 to TRBJ2-3; D is perhaps TRBD2 (6 bases). Germline V gene lookup returns CDR1 GTSNPN and CDR2 SVGIG (reference sequence). This CDR3 has 14 residues. Trimming removed 0 bases from V and 6 bases from J, with 13 bases in between.

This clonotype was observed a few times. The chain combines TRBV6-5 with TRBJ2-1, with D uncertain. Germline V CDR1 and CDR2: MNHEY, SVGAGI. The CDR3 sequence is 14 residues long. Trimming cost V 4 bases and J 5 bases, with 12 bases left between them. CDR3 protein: CASSFRTKDNEQFF. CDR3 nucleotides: TGTGCCAGCAGTTTCCGTACCAAAGACAATGAGCAGTTCTTC.

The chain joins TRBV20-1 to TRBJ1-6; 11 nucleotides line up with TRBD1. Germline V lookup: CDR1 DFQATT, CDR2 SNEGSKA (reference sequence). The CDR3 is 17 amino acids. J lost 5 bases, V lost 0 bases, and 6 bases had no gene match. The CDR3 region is CSAREEGTGGNNSPLHF. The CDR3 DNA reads TGCAGTGCTAGAGAAGAGGGGACAGGGGGTAATAATTCACCCCTCCACTTT.

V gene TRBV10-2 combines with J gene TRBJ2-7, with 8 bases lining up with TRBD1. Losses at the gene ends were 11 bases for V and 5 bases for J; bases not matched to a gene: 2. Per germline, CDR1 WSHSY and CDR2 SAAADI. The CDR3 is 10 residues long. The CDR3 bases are TGCGCCGCGACAGGGGACGAGCAGTACTTC. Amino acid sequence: CAATGDEQYF.

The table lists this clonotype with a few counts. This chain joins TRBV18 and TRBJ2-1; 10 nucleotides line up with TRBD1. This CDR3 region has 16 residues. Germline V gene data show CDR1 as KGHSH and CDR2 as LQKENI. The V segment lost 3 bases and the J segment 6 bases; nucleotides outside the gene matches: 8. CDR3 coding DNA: TGTGCCAGCTCACCGCCGGGATGGGACAGGGGCAATGAGCAGTTCTTC. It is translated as CASSPPGWDRGNEQFF. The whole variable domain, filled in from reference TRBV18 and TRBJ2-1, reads NAGVMQNPRHLVRRRGQEARLRCSPMKGHSHVYWYRQLPEEGLKFMVYLQKENIIDESGMPKERFSAEFPKEGPSILRIQQVVRGDSAAYFCASSPPGWDRGNEQFFGPGTRLTVL.

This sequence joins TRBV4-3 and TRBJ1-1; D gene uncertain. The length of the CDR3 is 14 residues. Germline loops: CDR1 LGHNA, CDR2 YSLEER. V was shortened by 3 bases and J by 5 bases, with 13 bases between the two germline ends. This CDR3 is CASSQGIDRTEAFF. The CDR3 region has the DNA TGCGCCAGCAGCCAGGGAATCGACCGGACTGAAGCTTTCTTT.

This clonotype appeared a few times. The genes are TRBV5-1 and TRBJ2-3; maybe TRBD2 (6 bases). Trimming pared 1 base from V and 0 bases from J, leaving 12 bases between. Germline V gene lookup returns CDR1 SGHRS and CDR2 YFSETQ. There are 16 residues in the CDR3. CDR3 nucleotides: TGCGCCAGCAGCTTGACGGCGGGGACTAGCACAGATACGCAGTATTTT. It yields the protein CASSLTAGTSTDTQYF. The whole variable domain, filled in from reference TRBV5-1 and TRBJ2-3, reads KAGVTQTPRYLIKTRGQQVTLSCSPISGHRSVSWYQQTPGQGLQFLFEYFSETQRNKGNFPGRFSGRQFSNSRSEMNVSTLELGDSALYLCASSLTAGTSTDTQYFGPGTRLTVL.

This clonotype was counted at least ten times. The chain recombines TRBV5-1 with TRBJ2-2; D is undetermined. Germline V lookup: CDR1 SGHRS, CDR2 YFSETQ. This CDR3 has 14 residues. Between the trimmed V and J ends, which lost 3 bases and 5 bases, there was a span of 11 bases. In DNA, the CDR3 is TGCGCCAGCAGCTCCCGACCCCAGACCGGGGAGCTGTTTTTT. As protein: CASSSRPQTGELFF.

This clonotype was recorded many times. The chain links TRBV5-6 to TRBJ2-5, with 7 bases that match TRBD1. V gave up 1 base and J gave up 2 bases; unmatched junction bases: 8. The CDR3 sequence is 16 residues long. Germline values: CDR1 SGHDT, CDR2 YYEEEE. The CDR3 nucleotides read TGTGCCAGCAGCTTGTTGGGACAGAGATTACAAGAGACCCAGTACTTC. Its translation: CASSLLGQRLQETQYF.

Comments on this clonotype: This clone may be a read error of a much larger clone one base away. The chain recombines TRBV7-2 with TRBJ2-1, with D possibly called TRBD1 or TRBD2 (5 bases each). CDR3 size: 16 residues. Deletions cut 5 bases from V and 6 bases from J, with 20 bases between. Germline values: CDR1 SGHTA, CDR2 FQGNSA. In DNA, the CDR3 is TGTGCCAGCAGCCGCCACCGGGACCTCATGGCCAATGAGCAGTTCTTC. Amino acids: CASSRHRDLMANEQFF.

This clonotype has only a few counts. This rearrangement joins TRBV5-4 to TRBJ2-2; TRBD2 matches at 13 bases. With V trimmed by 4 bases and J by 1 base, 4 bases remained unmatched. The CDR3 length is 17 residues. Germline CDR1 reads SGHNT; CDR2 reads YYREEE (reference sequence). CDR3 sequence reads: CASSGGTSGKNTGELFF. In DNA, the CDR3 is TGTGCCAGCAGCGGAGGGACTAGCGGGAAGAACACCGGGGAGCTGTTTTTT.

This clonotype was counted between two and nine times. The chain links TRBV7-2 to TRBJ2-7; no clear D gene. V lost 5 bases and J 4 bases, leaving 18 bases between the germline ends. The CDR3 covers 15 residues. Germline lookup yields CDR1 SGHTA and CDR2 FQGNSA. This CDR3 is CASSPGIASSYEQYF. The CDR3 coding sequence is TGTGCCAGCAGCCCCGGTATAGCCTCAAGTTACGAGCAGTACTTC.

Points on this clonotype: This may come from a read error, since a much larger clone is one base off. This CDR3 is CANSLEVQRGQYF. The CDR3 nucleotides read TGTGCCAACAGCTTAGAGGTACAGAGGGGTCAGTACTTC. The J gene is TRBJ2-7, the V gene TRBV7-2, with D perhaps TRBD1 or TRBD2 (5 bases each). CDR3 length: 13 residues. The V gene's germline CDR1 is SGHTA and CDR2 FQGNSA.

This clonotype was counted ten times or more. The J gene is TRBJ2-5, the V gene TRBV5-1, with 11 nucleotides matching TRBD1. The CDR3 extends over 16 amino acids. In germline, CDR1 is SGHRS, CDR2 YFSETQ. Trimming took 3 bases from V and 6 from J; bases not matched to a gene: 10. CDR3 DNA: TGCGCCAGCAGCTACCCCCGGGACAGGGGGTCGAAGACCCAGTACTTC. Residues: CASSYPRDRGSKTQYF.

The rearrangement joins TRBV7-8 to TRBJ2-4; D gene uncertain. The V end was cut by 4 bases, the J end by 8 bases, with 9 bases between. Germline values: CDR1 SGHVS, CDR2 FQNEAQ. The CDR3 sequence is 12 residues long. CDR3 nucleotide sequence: TGTGCCAGCAGCTCCTCCCCCGACATTCAGTACTTC. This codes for CASSSSPDIQYF.

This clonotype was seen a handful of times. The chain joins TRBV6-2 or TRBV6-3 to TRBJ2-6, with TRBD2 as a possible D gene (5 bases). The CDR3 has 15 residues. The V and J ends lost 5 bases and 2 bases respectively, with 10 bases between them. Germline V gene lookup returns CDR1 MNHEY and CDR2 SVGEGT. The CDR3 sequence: CASSPSYTGANVLTF. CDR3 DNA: TGTGCCAGCAGTCCTAGCTATACTGGGGCCAACGTCCTGACTTTC.

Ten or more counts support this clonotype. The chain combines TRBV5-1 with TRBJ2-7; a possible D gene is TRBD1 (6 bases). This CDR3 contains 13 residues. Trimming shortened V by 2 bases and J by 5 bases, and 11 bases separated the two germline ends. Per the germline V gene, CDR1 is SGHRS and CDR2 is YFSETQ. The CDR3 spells CASSLGQRNEQYF. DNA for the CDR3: TGCGCCAGCAGCTTAGGACAGAGAAACGAGCAGTACTTC. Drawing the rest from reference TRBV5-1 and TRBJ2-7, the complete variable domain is KAGVTQTPRYLIKTRGQQVTLSCSPISGHRSVSWYQQTPGQGLQFLFEYFSETQRNKGNFPGRFSGRQFSNSRSEMNVSTLELGDSALYLCASSLGQRNEQYFGPGTRLTVT.

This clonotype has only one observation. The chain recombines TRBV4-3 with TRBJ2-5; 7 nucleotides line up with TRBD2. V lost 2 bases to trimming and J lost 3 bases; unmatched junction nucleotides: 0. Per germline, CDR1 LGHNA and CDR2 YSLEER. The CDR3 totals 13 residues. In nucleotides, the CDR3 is TGCGCCAGCAGCCAACTAGCGGAAGAGACCCAGTACTTC. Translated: CASSQLAEETQYF.

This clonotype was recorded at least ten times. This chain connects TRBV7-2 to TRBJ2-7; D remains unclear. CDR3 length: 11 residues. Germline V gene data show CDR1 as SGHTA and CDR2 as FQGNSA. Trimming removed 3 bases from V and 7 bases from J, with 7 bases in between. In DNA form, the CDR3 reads TGTGCCAGCAGCTTCCGAAAGGAGCAGTACTTC. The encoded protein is CASSFRKEQYF.

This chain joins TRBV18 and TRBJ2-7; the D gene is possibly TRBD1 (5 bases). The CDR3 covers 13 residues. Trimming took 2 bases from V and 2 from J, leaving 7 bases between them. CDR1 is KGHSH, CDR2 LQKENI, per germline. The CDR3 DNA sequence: TGTGCCAGCTCACCAGGACACACCTACGAGCAGTACTTC. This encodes CASSPGHTYEQYF.

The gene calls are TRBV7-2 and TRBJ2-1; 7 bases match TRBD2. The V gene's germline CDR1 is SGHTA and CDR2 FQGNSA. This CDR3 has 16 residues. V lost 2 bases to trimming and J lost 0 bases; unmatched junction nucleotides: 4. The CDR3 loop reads CASSLMGGSSYNEQFF. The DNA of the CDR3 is TGTGCCAGCAGCTTAATGGGGGGGAGCTCCTACAATGAGCAGTTCTTC.

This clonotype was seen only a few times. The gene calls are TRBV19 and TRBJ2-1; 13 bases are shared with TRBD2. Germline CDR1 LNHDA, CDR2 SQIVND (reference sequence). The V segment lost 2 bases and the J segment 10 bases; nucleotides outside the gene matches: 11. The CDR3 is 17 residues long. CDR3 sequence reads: CASSIPRGLAGVSEQFF. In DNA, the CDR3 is TGTGCCAGTAGTATACCCCGCGGACTAGCGGGAGTTTCAGAGCAGTTCTTC.

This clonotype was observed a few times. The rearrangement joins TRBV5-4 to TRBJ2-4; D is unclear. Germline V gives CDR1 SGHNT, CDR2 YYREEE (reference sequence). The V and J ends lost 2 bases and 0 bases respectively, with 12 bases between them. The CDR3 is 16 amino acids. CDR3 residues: CASSLGGNLAKNIQYF. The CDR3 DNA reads TGTGCCAGCAGCTTAGGTGGAAACCTAGCCAAAAACATTCAGTACTTC.